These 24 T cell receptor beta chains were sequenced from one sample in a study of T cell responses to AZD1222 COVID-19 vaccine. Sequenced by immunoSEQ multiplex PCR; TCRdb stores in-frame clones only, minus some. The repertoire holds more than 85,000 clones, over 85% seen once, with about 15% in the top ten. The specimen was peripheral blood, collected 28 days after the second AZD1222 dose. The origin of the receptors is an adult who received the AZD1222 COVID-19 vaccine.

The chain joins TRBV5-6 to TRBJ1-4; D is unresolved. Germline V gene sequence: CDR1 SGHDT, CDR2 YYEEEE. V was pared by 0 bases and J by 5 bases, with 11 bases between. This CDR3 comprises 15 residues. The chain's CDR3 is CASSLERRQNEKLFF. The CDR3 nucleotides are TGTGCCAGCAGCTTGGAACGGCGCCAAAATGAAAAACTGTTTTTT. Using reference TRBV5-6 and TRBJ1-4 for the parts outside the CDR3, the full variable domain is DAGVTQSPTHLIKTRGQQVTLRCSPKSGHDTVSWYQQALGQGPQFIFQYYEEEERQRGNFPDRFSGHQFPNYSSELNVNALLLGDSALYLCASSLERRQNEKLFFGSGTQLSVL.

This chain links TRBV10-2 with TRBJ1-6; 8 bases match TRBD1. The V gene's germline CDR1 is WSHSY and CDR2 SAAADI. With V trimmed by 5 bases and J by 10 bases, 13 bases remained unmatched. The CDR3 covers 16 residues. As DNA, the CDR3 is TGCGCCAGCAGTCCGACCCCACAGGGGGTTCACTCACCCCTCCACTTT. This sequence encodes CASSPTPQGVHSPLHF.

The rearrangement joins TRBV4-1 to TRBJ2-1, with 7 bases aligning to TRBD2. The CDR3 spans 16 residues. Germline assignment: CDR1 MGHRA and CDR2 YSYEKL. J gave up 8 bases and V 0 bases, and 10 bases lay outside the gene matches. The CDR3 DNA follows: TGCGCCAGCAGCCAAGATGTCGTGGGACTAATCTATGAGCAGTTCTTC. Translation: CASSQDVVGLIYEQFF.

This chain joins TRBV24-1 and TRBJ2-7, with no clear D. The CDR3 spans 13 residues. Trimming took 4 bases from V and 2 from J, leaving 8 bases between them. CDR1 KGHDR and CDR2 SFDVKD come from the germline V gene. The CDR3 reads CATSEEDPYEQYF. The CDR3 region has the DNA TGTGCCACCAGTGAAGAAGATCCCTACGAGCAGTACTTC.

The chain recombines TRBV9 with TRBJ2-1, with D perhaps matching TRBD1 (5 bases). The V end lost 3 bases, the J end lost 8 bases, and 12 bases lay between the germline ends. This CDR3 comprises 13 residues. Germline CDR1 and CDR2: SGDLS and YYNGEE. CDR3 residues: CASSALPQDEQFF. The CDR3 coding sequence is TGTGCCAGCAGCGCCCTTCCACAGGATGAGCAGTTCTTC.

In nucleotides, the CDR3 is TGCGCCAGCAGGAGAGCAACAGGCCTTTTAACTGAAGCTTTCTTT. The encoded protein is CASRRATGLLTEAFF. The rearrangement joins TRBV5-1 to TRBJ1-1, with D perhaps TRBD1 (5 bases). The CDR3 extends over 15 amino acids. Germline CDR1 reads SGHRS; CDR2 reads YFSETQ. The germline V and J ends were trimmed by 5 bases and 5 bases, with 19 bases remaining between them.

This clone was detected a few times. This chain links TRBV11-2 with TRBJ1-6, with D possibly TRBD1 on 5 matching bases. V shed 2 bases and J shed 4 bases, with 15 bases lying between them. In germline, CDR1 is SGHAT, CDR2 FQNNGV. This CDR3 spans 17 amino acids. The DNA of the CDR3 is TGTGCCAGCAGCTTAAGTGGACAAGGAGAGTATAATTCACCCCTCCACTTT. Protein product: CASSLSGQGEYNSPLHF.

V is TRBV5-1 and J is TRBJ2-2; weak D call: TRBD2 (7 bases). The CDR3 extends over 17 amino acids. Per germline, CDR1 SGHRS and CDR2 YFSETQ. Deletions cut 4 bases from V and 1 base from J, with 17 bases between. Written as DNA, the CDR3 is TGCGCCAGCAGCGGGGGGGCCGCGCCTGAGAACACCGGGGAGCTGTTTTTT. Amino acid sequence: CASSGGAAPENTGELFF.

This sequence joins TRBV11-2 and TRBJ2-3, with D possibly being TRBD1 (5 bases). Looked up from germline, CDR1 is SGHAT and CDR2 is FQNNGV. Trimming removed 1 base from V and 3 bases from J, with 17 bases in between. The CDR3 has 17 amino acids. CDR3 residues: CASSLGQGAVRTDTQYF. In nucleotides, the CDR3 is TGTGCCAGCAGCTTAGGGCAAGGGGCCGTACGGACAGATACGCAGTATTTT.

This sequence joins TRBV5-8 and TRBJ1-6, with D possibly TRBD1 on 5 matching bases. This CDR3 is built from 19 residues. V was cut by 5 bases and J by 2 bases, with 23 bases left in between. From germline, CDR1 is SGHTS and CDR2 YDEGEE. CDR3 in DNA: TGTGCCAGCAGACCTGGACAAAGGTCCCCTTTGGCCTATAATTCACCCCTCCACTTT. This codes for CASRPGQRSPLAYNSPLHF.

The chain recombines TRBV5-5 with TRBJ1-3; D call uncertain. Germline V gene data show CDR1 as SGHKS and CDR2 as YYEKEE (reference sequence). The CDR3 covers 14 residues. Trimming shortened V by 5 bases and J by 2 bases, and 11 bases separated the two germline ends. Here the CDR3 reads CASSSIWAGNTIYF. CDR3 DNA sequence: TGTGCCAGCAGTTCGATCTGGGCTGGAAACACCATATATTTT.

The CDR3 DNA is TGTGCCAGCATAACACAGGGGAGGGAGCTGTTTTTT. Its translation: CASITQGRELFF. This rearrangement joins TRBV25-1 to TRBJ2-2; the match to TRBD1 covers 7 bases. Germline lookup yields CDR1 MGHDK and CDR2 SYGVNS. The CDR3 totals 12 residues. V was clipped by 7 bases and J by 9 bases; unmatched bases: 5. The full variable domain, in which reference TRBV25-1 and TRBJ2-2 provide the parts outside the CDR3, is EADIYQTPRYLVIGTGKKITLECSQTMGHDKMYWYQQDPGMELHLIHYSYGVNSTEKGDLSSESTVSRIRTEHFPLTLESARPSHTSQYLCASITQGRELFFGEGSRLTVL.

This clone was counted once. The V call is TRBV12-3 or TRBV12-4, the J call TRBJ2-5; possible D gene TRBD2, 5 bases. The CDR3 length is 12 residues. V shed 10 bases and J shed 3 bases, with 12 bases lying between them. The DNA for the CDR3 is TGTGCCAACTTTCTAGCAAAAGAGACCCAGTACTTC. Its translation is CANFLAKETQYF.

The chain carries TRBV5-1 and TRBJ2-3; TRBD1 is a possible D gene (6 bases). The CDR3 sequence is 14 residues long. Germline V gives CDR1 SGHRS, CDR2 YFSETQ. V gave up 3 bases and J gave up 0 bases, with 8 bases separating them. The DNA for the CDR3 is TGCGCCAGCAGCTGGACAGAGAGCACAGATACGCAGTATTTT. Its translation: CASSWTESTDTQYF.

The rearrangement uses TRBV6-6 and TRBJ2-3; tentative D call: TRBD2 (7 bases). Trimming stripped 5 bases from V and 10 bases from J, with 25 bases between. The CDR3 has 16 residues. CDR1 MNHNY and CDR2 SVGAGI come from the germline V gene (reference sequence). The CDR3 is CASSAPGGGGGSPQYF. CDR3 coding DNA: TGTGCCAGCAGTGCCCCTGGGGGCGGGGGAGGGAGCCCGCAGTATTTT.

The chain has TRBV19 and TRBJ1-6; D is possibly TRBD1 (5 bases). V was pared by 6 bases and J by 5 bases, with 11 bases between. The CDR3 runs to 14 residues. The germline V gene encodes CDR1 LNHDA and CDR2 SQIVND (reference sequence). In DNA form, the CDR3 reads TGTGCCAGTAGGGAGACAGCTGATAATTCACCCCTCCACTTT. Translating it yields CASRETADNSPLHF.

CDR3 loop: CASSSGTSGRAGHYEQYF. DNA of the CDR3: TGTGCCAGCAGTTCCGGGACTAGCGGGAGGGCGGGACACTACGAGCAGTACTTC. The chain joins TRBV28 to TRBJ2-7, with TRBD2 identical over 16 bases. The CDR3 sequence is 18 residues long. Losses at the gene ends were 4 bases for V and 3 bases for J; bases not matched to a gene: 9. The germline gives CDR1 MDHEN, CDR2 SYDVKM.

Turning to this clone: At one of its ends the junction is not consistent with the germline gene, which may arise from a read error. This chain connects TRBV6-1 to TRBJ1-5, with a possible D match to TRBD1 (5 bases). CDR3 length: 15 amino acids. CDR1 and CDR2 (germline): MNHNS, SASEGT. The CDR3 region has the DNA TGTGCCAGCAGGGAAGGGGCCGGGCGCAATCAGCCCCAGCATTTT. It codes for CASREGAGRNQPQHF.

This CDR3 reads CASSLVGTGDEQYF. The CDR3 DNA sequence: TGCGCCAGCAGCTTGGTAGGGACAGGTGACGAGCAGTACTTC. This sequence joins TRBV5-1 and TRBJ2-7; 8 nucleotides match TRBD1. The V and J ends lost 0 bases and 5 bases, in that order; junction bases with no gene match: 4. The CDR3 has 14 amino acids. The germline gives CDR1 SGHRS, CDR2 YFSETQ.

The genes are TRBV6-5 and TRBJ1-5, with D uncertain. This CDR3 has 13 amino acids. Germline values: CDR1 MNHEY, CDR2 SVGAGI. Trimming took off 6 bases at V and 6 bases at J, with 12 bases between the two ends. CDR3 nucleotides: TGTGCCAGCAGACACACCGTTACTCAGCCCCAGCATTTT. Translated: CASRHTVTQPQHF.

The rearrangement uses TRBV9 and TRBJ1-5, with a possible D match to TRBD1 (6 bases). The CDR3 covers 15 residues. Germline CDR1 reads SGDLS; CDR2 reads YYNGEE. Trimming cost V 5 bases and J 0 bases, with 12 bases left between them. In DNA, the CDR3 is TGTGCCAGCAGTCATGGGGGCCATAGCAATCAGCCCCAGCATTTT. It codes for CASSHGGHSNQPQHF.

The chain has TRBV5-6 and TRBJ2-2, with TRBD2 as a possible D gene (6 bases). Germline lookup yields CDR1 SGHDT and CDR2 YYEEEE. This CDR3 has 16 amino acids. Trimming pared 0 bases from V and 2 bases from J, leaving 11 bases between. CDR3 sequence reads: CASSLGGAGNTGELFF. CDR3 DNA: TGTGCCAGCAGCTTGGGCGGGGCGGGCAACACCGGGGAGCTGTTTTTT.

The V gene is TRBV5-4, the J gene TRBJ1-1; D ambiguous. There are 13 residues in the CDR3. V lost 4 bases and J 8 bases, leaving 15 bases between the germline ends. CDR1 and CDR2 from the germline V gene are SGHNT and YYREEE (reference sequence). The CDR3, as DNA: TGTGCCAGCAGCCCCTGGACTGGGAAAGAAGCTTTCTTT. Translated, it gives CASSPWTGKEAFF.

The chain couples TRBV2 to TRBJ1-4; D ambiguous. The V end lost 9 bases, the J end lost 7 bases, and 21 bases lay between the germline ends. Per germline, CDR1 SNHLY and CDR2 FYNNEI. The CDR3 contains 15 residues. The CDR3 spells CASRLSLGRSEKLFF. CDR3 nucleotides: TGTGCCAGTAGACTTTCGTTAGGTCGGAGTGAAAAACTGTTTTTT.